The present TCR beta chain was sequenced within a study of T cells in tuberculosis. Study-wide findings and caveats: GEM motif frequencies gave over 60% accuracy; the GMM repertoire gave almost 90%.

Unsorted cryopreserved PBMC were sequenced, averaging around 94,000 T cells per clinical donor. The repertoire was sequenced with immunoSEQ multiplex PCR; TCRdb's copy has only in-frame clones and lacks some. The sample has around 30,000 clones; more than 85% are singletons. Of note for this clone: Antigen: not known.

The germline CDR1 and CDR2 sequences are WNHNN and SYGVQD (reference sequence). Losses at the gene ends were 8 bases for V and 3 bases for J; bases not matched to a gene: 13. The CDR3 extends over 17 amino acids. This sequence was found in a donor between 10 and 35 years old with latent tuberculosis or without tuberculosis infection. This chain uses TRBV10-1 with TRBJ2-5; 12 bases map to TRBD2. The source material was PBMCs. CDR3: CASYILAGGPTEETQYF. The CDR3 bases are TGCGCCAGCTACATCCTAGCGGGAGGGCCGACTGAAGAGACCCAGTACTTC.